Sequencing of this T cell receptor beta chain was carried out in a study of blood T cells in healthy people across ages. The draw of peripheral blood yielded roughly 9.4 milliliters from each donor. The use of a sample-barcoded 5' primer and a J-beta primer mix characterized a second PCR of 7 to 11 cycles. Via MiXCR, TCRdb re-called the 5' RACE reads, giving one row per CDR3 protein. The repertoire holds 750,000 or so distinct CDR3 sequences, with 25% as singletons. The V segment lost 2 bases and the J segment 3 bases; nucleotides outside the gene matches: 4. Germline lookup yields CDR1 SQVTM and CDR2 ANQGSEA. CDR3 length equals 14 residues. The same data also contributed to another study, on T cells of mothers and their children. From that report: The overlap seen between related mothers and children slightly exceeded that of unrelated pairs, though not significantly.

The sample comprised blood. This TCR was sampled from a boy between 10 and 17 years old in good health. The chain has TRBV29-1 and TRBJ2-1; 7 bases map to TRBD2. CDR3 region: CSVELRESYNEQFF. For the CDR3, the DNA is TGCAGCGTTGAATTGCGGGAGAGCTACAATGAGCAGTTCTTC.